This paragraph reports one TCR beta chain. Its antigen is unknown. These data are taken from a study of graft-versus-host responses after intestinal transplantation. About the research overall: The study gave all recipients anti-thymocyte globulin induction, then tacrolimus and steroids for about 3 years. Study-level results: Graft-donor T cell macrochimerism in patients accompanied high graft-versus-host to host-versus-graft clonal ratios in allografts. Early after transplant, HvG declines were associated with peak levels of circulating GvH clones. The authors found GvH clones in recipient marrow, some appearing first in ileum or blood.

The CDR3 length is 11 residues. The V gene's germline CDR1 is ENHRY and CDR2 SYGVKD. The V gene end was trimmed by 8 bases and the J gene end by 5 bases; junction bases not matched to a gene: 0. Assay used: immunoSEQ multiplex PCR; TCRdb lists only in-frame clones, some missing. The sample lists around 100,000 clones; about 92% were seen once. The source material was unstimulated CD8+ T cells sorted from spleen or lymph node cells, sampled before transplant. This sequence was found in a human donor who was the organ donor for an intestinal transplant. The chain couples TRBV10-3 to TRBJ2-7; 10 nucleotides match TRBD1. The chain's CDR3 is CAIGTGDEQYF. The CDR3 DNA sequence: TGTGCCATCGGGACAGGGGACGAGCAGTACTTC.